This T cell receptor (beta chain) was captured in a study of shared clonotypes between healthy human individuals. Study in general: Each donor contributed plates that comprised three CD4 naive, three CD4 memory, two CD8 naive and one CD8 memory.

V lost 2 bases and J lost 5, with 12 bases in between. The CDR3 loop spans 14 amino acids. CDR1 and CDR2 (germline): MNHNY, SVGAGI (reference sequence). The assay was immunoSEQ multiplex PCR, and TCRdb's table has in-frame clones only and misses some. The sample records over 850,000 clones, more than 75% being singletons. The chain couples TRBV6-6 to TRBJ1-2; D uncertain. The sequence was collected from a young man in good health. Some clones in this sample may be carry-over from other donors' samples. What was sequenced was memory CD4+ T cells from PBMCs. The subset: CD45RA-negative fraction. CDR3 loop: CASSYTSRPYGYTF. As DNA, the CDR3 is TGTGCCAGCAGTTACACGAGCAGACCGTATGGCTACACCTTC.